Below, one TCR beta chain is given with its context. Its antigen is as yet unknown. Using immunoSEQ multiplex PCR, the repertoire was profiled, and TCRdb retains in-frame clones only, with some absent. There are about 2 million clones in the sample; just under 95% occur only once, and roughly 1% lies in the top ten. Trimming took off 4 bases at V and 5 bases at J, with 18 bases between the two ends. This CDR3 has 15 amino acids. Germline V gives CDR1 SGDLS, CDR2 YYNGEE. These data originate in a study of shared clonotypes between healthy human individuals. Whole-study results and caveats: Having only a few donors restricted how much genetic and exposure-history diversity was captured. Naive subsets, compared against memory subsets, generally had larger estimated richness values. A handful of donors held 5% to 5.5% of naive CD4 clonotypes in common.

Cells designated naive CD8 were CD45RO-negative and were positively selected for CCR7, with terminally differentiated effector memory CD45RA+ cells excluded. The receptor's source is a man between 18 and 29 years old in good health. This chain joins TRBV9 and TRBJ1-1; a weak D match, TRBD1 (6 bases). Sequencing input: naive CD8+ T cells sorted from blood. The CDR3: CASSPPPGQGTEAFF. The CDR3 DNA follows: TGTGCCAGCAGCCCTCCCCCGGGCCAGGGGACTGAAGCTTTCTTT.